Below are 28 T cell receptor beta chains sequenced from a single sample in a study of T cell repertoires in cytomegalovirus infection. Antigen specificity for these receptors is unknown. TCRdb redid the calling of the reads with MiXCR, one entry per CDR3 protein. In the table there are about 570,000 distinct CDR3 sequences, 40% of which are singletons. Specimen: cultured PBMCs, collected from culture after CMV antigen stimulation. These receptors were taken from a human donor in good health (CMV status not recorded). Some clones in this sample may be carry-over from other donors' samples.

The CDR3 DNA sequence: TGTGCCAGCAGCCCGACTGAGCGGGGGCCAGCCAAAAACATTCAGTACTTC. Translation: CASSPTERGPAKNIQYF. V is TRBV3-1 and J is TRBJ2-4, with 8 bases that match TRBD2. The CDR3 spans 17 residues. Trimming took 4 bases from V and 0 from J; bases not matched to a gene: 8. CDR1 is LGHDT, CDR2 YNNKEL, per germline (reference sequence).

The chain carries TRBV18 and TRBJ2-1; 9 nucleotides match TRBD2. The CDR3 is made up of 15 amino acids. CDR1 KGHSH and CDR2 LQKENI come from the germline V gene. V lost 6 bases to trimming and J lost 4 bases; unmatched junction nucleotides: 7. The CDR3, as DNA: TGTGCCAGCTCGGAAACTAGCGGGTGGTACAATGAGCAGTTCTTC. It yields the protein CASSETSGWYNEQFF.

This rearrangement joins TRBV5-4 to TRBJ2-3; 10 nucleotides line up with TRBD2. J lost 4 bases, V lost 1 base, and 3 bases had no gene match. Germline V gene sequence: CDR1 SGHNT, CDR2 YYREEE (reference sequence). This CDR3 is built from 15 residues. Written as DNA, the CDR3 is TGTGCCAGCAGCTTGCGGACTAGCGGCCCAGATACGCAGTATTTT. Amino acids: CASSLRTSGPDTQYF.

This clonotype was counted at least ten times. This chain connects TRBV7-2 to TRBJ2-1, with no clear D. V dropped 5 bases and J dropped 0 bases, with 8 bases sitting between them. Germline V gives CDR1 SGHTA, CDR2 FQGNSA. The CDR3 has 14 residues. DNA for the CDR3: TGTGCCAGCAGCCCACCTAGCTCCTACAATGAGCAGTTCTTC. Protein sequence: CASSPPSSYNEQFF.

This clonotype was counted only a few times. V usage is TRBV4-1 and J usage is TRBJ1-1; weak D call: TRBD1 (6 bases). This CDR3 is 16 amino acids long. Germline lookup yields CDR1 MGHRA and CDR2 YSYEKL. V was shortened by 1 base and J by 1 base, with 13 bases between the two germline ends. The DNA for the CDR3 is TGCGCCAGCAGCCAAGGAGGGGGGACGACGAACACTGAAGCTTTCTTT. Its protein product is CASSQGGGTTNTEAFF.

The chain links TRBV7-6 to TRBJ2-3, with 7 bases lining up with TRBD2. CDR1 and CDR2 (germline): SGHVS, FNYEAQ. The CDR3 sequence is 13 residues long. Unmatched junction bases numbered 6, after V lost 10 bases and J lost 2 bases. The CDR3 spells CAITSGNTDTQYF. As DNA, the CDR3 is TGTGCCATCACCAGCGGGAACACAGATACGCAGTATTTT.

This rearrangement joins TRBV7-2 to TRBJ2-2, with 9 bases fitting TRBD2. The CDR3 consists of 15 residues. Looked up from germline, CDR1 is SGHTA and CDR2 is FQGNSA. With V trimmed by 2 bases and J by 5 bases, 3 bases remained unmatched. CDR3 protein: CASSLRLAATGELFF. The CDR3 DNA reads TGTGCCAGCAGCTTACGACTAGCGGCAACCGGGGAGCTGTTTTTT.

V is TRBV7-2 and J is TRBJ1-1, with 7 bases that match TRBD1. With V trimmed by 5 bases and J by 6 bases, 6 bases remained unmatched. Germline loops: CDR1 SGHTA, CDR2 FQGNSA. This CDR3 comprises 13 residues. CDR3 DNA: TGTGCCAGCAGCCCAGGAGGGGGCCCTGAAGCTTTCTTT. It codes for CASSPGGGPEAFF.

At least ten counts were recorded for this clonotype. The rearrangement links TRBV7-2 to TRBJ1-1, with unresolved D. V lost 2 bases, J lost 0 bases, and 4 bases lay in between. CDR3 size: 13 residues. Germline CDR1 and CDR2: SGHTA and FQGNSA. The CDR3 region is CASSLSVNTEAFF. CDR3 DNA sequence: TGTGCCAGCAGCTTATCAGTGAACACTGAAGCTTTCTTT. Filled out from reference TRBV7-2 and TRBJ1-1, the complete variable domain reads GAGVSQSPSNKVTEKGKDVELRCDPISGHTALYWYRQSLGQGLEFLIYFQGNSAPDKSGLPSDRFSAERTGGSVSTLTIQRTQQEDSAVYLCASSLSVNTEAFFGQGTRLTVV.

V is TRBV20-1 and J is TRBJ2-3; D is unresolved. This CDR3 comprises 11 residues. V was trimmed by 0 bases and J by 9 bases, leaving 7 bases between them. Germline values: CDR1 DFQATT, CDR2 SNEGSKA (reference sequence). The CDR3 region is CSARDPLTQYF. The CDR3 DNA reads as TGCAGTGCTAGAGATCCATTAACGCAGTATTTT.

This clonotype appeared a few times. The chain carries TRBV28 and TRBJ2-3, with TRBD2 identical over 9 bases. From germline, CDR1 is MDHEN and CDR2 SYDVKM. After removal of 6 bases from V and 2 bases from J, the junction contained 18 bases not matched to a gene. CDR3 length: 19 amino acids. CDR3 nucleotide sequence: TGTGCCAGCAGCTCTTCCGACCACCCCAGCGGGGGGCTCACAGATACGCAGTATTTT. Protein product: CASSSSDHPSGGLTDTQYF. The variable domain in full, with the rest retrieved from reference TRBV28 and TRBJ2-3, is DVKVTQSSRYLVKRTGEKVFLECVQDMDHENMFWYRQDPGLGLRLIYFSYDVKMKEKGDIPEGYSVSREKKERFSLILESASTNQTSMYLCASSSSDHPSGGLTDTQYFGPGTRLTVL.

The chain has TRBV19 and TRBJ2-2, with D tentatively TRBD2 (5 bases). Trimming cost V 3 bases and J 6 bases, with 8 bases left between them. Germline CDR1 is LNHDA and CDR2 is SQIVND (reference sequence). The CDR3 loop spans 13 amino acids. CDR3 amino acids: CASSIEGPGELFF. Here the CDR3 DNA reads TGTGCCAGTAGTATTGAGGGCCCCGGGGAGCTGTTTTTT.

This rearrangement joins TRBV4-1 to TRBJ1-5; 7 positions match TRBD1. In germline, CDR1 is MGHRA, CDR2 YSYEKL. V gave up 1 base and J gave up 0 bases; unmatched junction bases: 6. The CDR3 spans 17 residues. CDR3 loop: CASSQGQGGYSNQPQHF. Here the CDR3 DNA reads TGCGCCAGCAGCCAAGGACAGGGCGGGTATAGCAATCAGCCCCAGCATTTT.

This sequence joins TRBV15 and TRBJ2-5; TRBD2 is a possible D gene (6 bases). Trimming removed 1 base at V and 5 bases at J, with 11 bases between. The CDR3 has 14 amino acids. Germline V gives CDR1 LNHNV, CDR2 YYDKDF (reference sequence). CDR3 sequence (DNA): TGTGCCACCAGCAGAGCGGGGGTGGAGGAGACCCAGTACTTC. Translating it yields CATSRAGVEETQYF.

This clonotype was seen only a few times. This sequence joins TRBV7-2 and TRBJ2-2; D gene ambiguous. Germline V gene lookup returns CDR1 SGHTA and CDR2 FQGNSA. The CDR3 has 13 amino acids. Trimming cost V 7 bases and J 6 bases, with 12 bases left between them. The DNA of the CDR3 is TGTGCCAGCACTATTAGGGTTGCCGGGGAGCTGTTTTTT. Translating gives CASTIRVAGELFF.

The chain joins TRBV27 to TRBJ2-3; TRBD2 aligns across 11 bases. With V trimmed by 1 base and J by 5 bases, 5 bases remained unmatched. CDR3 length: 16 residues. Germline lookup yields CDR1 MNHEY and CDR2 SMNVEV (reference sequence). This CDR3 reads CASSLYASGGRDTQYF. The CDR3 DNA sequence: TGTGCCAGCAGTTTATACGCTAGCGGGGGGAGAGATACGCAGTATTTT.

This clonotype came up a few times. The V and J genes are TRBV4-1 and TRBJ1-4; 8 positions match TRBD1. V was pared by 3 bases and J by 3 bases, with 3 bases of the junction left unmatched. In germline, CDR1 is MGHRA, CDR2 YSYEKL. This CDR3 has 15 amino acids. The CDR3 region has the DNA TGCGCCAGCAGCCAGCCACAGGGGGCTAATGAAAAACTGTTTTTT. It specifies CASSQPQGANEKLFF.

The genes are TRBV7-8 and TRBJ2-6, with D possibly being TRBD2 (7 bases). This CDR3 has 19 residues. V was pared by 0 bases and J by 4 bases, with 19 bases between. The germline gives CDR1 SGHVS, CDR2 FQNEAQ. CDR3 amino acids: CASSLAWRREGEGANVLTF. CDR3 coding DNA: TGTGCCAGCAGCTTAGCGTGGCGCAGGGAGGGGGAGGGGGCCAACGTCCTGACTTTC.

This chain uses TRBV15 with TRBJ2-5; D ambiguous. The CDR3 has 15 residues. Germline assignment: CDR1 LNHNV and CDR2 YYDKDF (reference sequence). The V end was cut by 1 base, the J end by 5 bases, with 14 bases between. In DNA form, the CDR3 reads TGTGCCACCAGCAGAGCCGGCGGACCAAGGGAGACCCAGTACTTC. Amino acids: CATSRAGGPRETQYF.

This clonotype was detected only a few times. This chain joins TRBV7-6 and TRBJ1-1; D unresolved. Germline-derived CDR1 and CDR2 are SGHVS and FNYEAQ. This CDR3 has 13 amino acids. The germline V and J ends were trimmed by 3 bases and 4 bases, with 9 bases remaining between them. In DNA form, the CDR3 reads TGTGCCAGCAGCTTTAAGGATGGCACTGAAGCTTTCTTT. It translates to CASSFKDGTEAFF.

CDR3 DNA: TGTGCCAGTAGAAACAGGGAGATTAATCAGCCCCAGCATTTT. Translating gives CASRNREINQPQHF. This rearrangement joins TRBV19 to TRBJ1-5, with TRBD1 as a possible D gene (6 bases). Looked up from germline, CDR1 is LNHDA and CDR2 is SQIVND (reference sequence). V was trimmed by 6 bases and J by 4 bases, leaving 13 bases between them. The CDR3 loop spans 14 amino acids.

The CDR3 sequence is CASSIATTGEQYF. CDR3 sequence (DNA): TGTGCCAGTAGTATTGCGACGACGGGGGAGCAGTACTTC. This sequence joins TRBV19 and TRBJ2-7; TRBD2 might be the D (5 bases). V shed 3 bases and J shed 7 bases, with 13 bases lying between them. The CDR3 totals 13 residues. Germline V gene sequence: CDR1 LNHDA, CDR2 SQIVND (reference sequence).

This clonotype was counted many times. The genes are TRBV7-2 and TRBJ1-2, with D possibly TRBD1 on 6 matching bases. Germline loops: CDR1 SGHTA, CDR2 FQGNSA. This CDR3 is 14 amino acids long. Trimming shortened V by 10 bases and J by 3 bases, and 18 bases separated the two germline ends. DNA of the CDR3: TGTGCCACCCAGGGGCAGCCAGGAGACTATGGCTACACCTTC. Protein product: CATQGQPGDYGYTF. Filled out from reference TRBV7-2 and TRBJ1-2, the complete variable domain reads GAGVSQSPSNKVTEKGKDVELRCDPISGHTALYWYRQSLGQGLEFLIYFQGNSAPDKSGLPSDRFSAERTGGSVSTLTIQRTQQEDSAVYLCATQGQPGDYGYTFGSGTRLTVV.

The chain employs TRBV19 and TRBJ2-7; perhaps TRBD1 as D (6 bases). The CDR3 is 15 residues long. CDR1 is LNHDA, CDR2 SQIVND, per germline (reference sequence). V dropped 3 bases and J dropped 1 base, with 13 bases sitting between them. CDR3 amino acids: CASSIVHTGSYEQYF. CDR3 DNA sequence: TGTGCCAGTAGTATCGTCCACACAGGGTCCTACGAGCAGTACTTC.

The chain is built from TRBV27 and TRBJ2-1, with a tentative D call TRBD1 (5 bases). Germline V gene data show CDR1 as MNHEY and CDR2 as SMNVEV (reference sequence). The length of the CDR3 is 16 residues. V dropped 4 bases and J dropped 5 bases, with 18 bases sitting between them. For the CDR3, the DNA is TGTGCCAGCAGTTCCCCATGGCAGGGTCGGAACAATGAGCAGTTCTTC. Translating it yields CASSSPWQGRNNEQFF.

The chain is built from TRBV7-8 and TRBJ1-6; D not certain. CDR3 length: 15 amino acids. Germline CDR1 is SGHVS and CDR2 is FQNEAQ. Trimming pared 1 base from V and 14 bases from J, leaving 18 bases between. The CDR3 loop reads CASSLGFSGLRTLHF. The DNA for the CDR3 is TGTGCCAGCAGCTTAGGGTTTTCTGGTCTGCGTACCCTCCACTTT.

The rearrangement joins TRBV18 to TRBJ2-3; TRBD1 is a possible D gene (6 bases). Trimming took 6 bases from V and 2 from J, leaving 9 bases between them. The CDR3 loop spans 13 amino acids. In germline, CDR1 is KGHSH, CDR2 LQKENI. The CDR3 nucleotides read TGTGCCAGCTCCGACAGGCCCACAGATACGCAGTATTTT. Translation: CASSDRPTDTQYF.

This clonotype appeared a few times. The chain has TRBV2 and TRBJ2-7; TRBD1 or TRBD2 may be the D gene (6 bases each). CDR3 length equals 16 residues. V lost 0 bases and J lost 3, with 15 bases in between. Germline values: CDR1 SNHLY, CDR2 FYNNEI. CDR3 DNA sequence: TGTGCCAGCAGTGAAGCGCGTAGCGGAGGGGGCTACGAGCAGTACTTC. Encoded protein: CASSEARSGGGYEQYF.